These 20 T cell receptor beta chains came from one sample sequenced in a study of blood T cell repertoires in COVID-19. Clones were read by immunoSEQ multiplex PCR, and TCRdb kept only the in-frame ones, dropping some. The sample holds around 380,000 clones, 81% seen once. Sequencing was carried out using peripheral blood. The receptors were sampled from a human donor with acute or convalescent COVID-19. The donor label of this sample is uncertain.

The J gene is TRBJ1-1, the V gene TRBV6-6; 8 bases fit TRBD1. CDR1 and CDR2 from the germline V gene are MNHNY and SVGAGI (reference sequence). The J segment lost 10 bases and the V segment lost 0 bases, leaving 10 bases of the junction unmatched. This CDR3 comprises 15 residues. The CDR3 region is CASSYSPGQGQGAFF. In nucleotides, the CDR3 is TGTGCCAGCAGTTACTCCCCTGGACAGGGCCAAGGAGCTTTCTTT.

In its sample, this clone was seen once. The chain is built from TRBV6-1 and TRBJ1-5; 8 nucleotides align to TRBD1. Looked up from germline, CDR1 is MNHNS and CDR2 is SASEGT. This CDR3 spans 15 amino acids. Trimming removed 3 bases from V and 3 bases from J; junction bases left unmatched: 4. The CDR3 region has the DNA TGTGCCAGCAGTGAGGGGACAGGATTCAATCAGCCCCAGCATTTT. Encoded protein: CASSEGTGFNQPQHF.

The J gene is TRBJ1-1, the V gene TRBV28; 7 bases are shared with TRBD1. Trimming cost V 3 bases and J 10 bases; bases outside gene matches: 8. The CDR3 length is 13 residues. Germline values: CDR1 MDHEN, CDR2 SYDVKM. The CDR3 DNA follows: TGTGCCAGCAGTTTGACAGGGTATAGAGCAGCTTTCTTT. Protein: CASSLTGYRAAFF.

The gene calls are TRBV6-5 and TRBJ1-2; 10 nucleotides match TRBD1. Germline V gives CDR1 MNHEY, CDR2 SVGAGI. The CDR3 contains 14 residues. The V gene end was trimmed by 5 bases and the J gene end by 4 bases; junction bases not matched to a gene: 4. The DNA for the CDR3 is TGTGCCAGCAGTACGGGACAGGGGACCTATGGCTACACCTTC. It yields the protein CASSTGQGTYGYTF.

The chain employs TRBV5-1 and TRBJ1-2, with TRBD1 matching 7 bases. Germline V gene data show CDR1 as SGHRS and CDR2 as YFSETQ. The CDR3 is 14 residues long. V shed 4 bases and J 2 bases; nucleotides not matched to a gene: 5. The CDR3 protein is CASSPDRLNYGYTF. DNA of the CDR3: TGCGCCAGCAGCCCGGACAGGTTGAACTATGGCTACACCTTC.

Details on this clone: Other DNA variants within this sample encode the same CDR3. This chain connects TRBV7-9 to TRBJ1-2; D not resolved. Germline CDR1 and CDR2: SEHNR and FQNEAQ (reference sequence). Trimming stripped 3 bases from V and 8 bases from J, with 7 bases between. The CDR3 loop spans 11 amino acids. The CDR3 spells CASSLGRGYTF. DNA of the CDR3: TGTGCCAGCAGCTTGGGCAGAGGCTACACCTTC.

This clone was recorded at least ten times. The chain joins TRBV28 to TRBJ1-6; D gene unclear. The CDR3 contains 13 residues. Trimming left V 6 bases short and J 5 bases short, with 8 bases between. CDR1 MDHEN and CDR2 SYDVKM come from the germline V gene. CDR3 DNA: TGTGCCAGCAGGGGCTACAATAATTCACCCCTCCACTTT. It is translated as CASRGYNNSPLHF.

This clone is a singleton in its sample. The chain links TRBV3-1 (or the pseudogene TRBV3-2) to TRBJ1-1, with D hard to call. This CDR3 is built from 12 residues. The V gene's germline CDR1 is LGHDT and CDR2 YNNKEL (reference sequence). The V and J ends lost 3 bases and 2 bases respectively, with 4 bases between them. The DNA of the CDR3 is TGTGCCAGCAGCCAGACAAACACTGAAGCTTTCTTT. Translating gives CASSQTNTEAFF.

The chain recombines TRBV2 with TRBJ2-2, with 7 bases aligning to TRBD1. In germline, CDR1 is SNHLY, CDR2 FYNNEI. CDR3 length equals 17 residues. V lost 6 bases and J lost 1; bases outside the gene matches: 11. The CDR3 bases are TGTGCCAGCAGGGGACAGCCACGGAGGAGGAACACCGGGGAGCTGTTTTTT. Amino acids: CASRGQPRRRNTGELFF.

The chain links TRBV7-6 to TRBJ2-1, with D perhaps matching TRBD1 (6 bases). Trimming cost V 0 bases and J 9 bases, with 12 bases left between them. Germline V gene lookup returns CDR1 SGHVS and CDR2 FNYEAQ. The CDR3 runs 14 residues. The CDR3 DNA sequence: TGTGCCAGCAGCTTAGCTCCGCGAGGGGGTGAGCAGTTCTTC. Amino acid sequence: CASSLAPRGGEQFF.

The J gene is TRBJ2-1, the V gene TRBV10-3; 10 positions agree with TRBD1. The CDR3 is made up of 14 amino acids. CDR1 and CDR2 (germline): ENHRY, SYGVKD. V trimming: 5 bases; J trimming: 9 bases; junction bases outside the gene matches: 7. The DNA for the CDR3 is TGTGCCATCAGTCCGGGACAGGGGTACGGTGAGCAGTTCTTC. Protein: CAISPGQGYGEQFF.

The chain recombines TRBV29-1 with TRBJ1-1; D is unclear. Per the germline V gene, CDR1 is SQVTM and CDR2 is ANQGSEA. This CDR3 comprises 13 residues. V lost 7 bases, J lost 2 bases, and 14 bases lay in between. The DNA for the CDR3 is TGCAGCGGCCATAGGCAGGCCAACACTGAAGCTTTCTTT. It translates to CSGHRQANTEAFF.

The chain is built from TRBV11-2 and TRBJ2-1, with 8 bases aligning to TRBD1. The CDR3 extends over 15 amino acids. CDR1 SGHAT and CDR2 FQNNGV come from the germline V gene. The ends lost 0 bases at V and 9 bases at J; junction bases unmatched: 7. CDR3 protein: CASSLETGVFIEQFF. In DNA, the CDR3 is TGTGCCAGCAGCTTAGAGACAGGGGTTTTTATTGAGCAGTTCTTC.

The chain couples TRBV27 to TRBJ1-1; D is ambiguous. The V end lost 5 bases, the J end lost 1 base, and 5 bases lay between the germline ends. The V gene's germline CDR1 is MNHEY and CDR2 SMNVEV (reference sequence). There are 12 residues in the CDR3. CDR3 coding DNA: TGTGCCAGCAGTACAGAGAACACTGAAGCTTTCTTT. This codes for CASSTENTEAFF.

The gene calls are TRBV19 and TRBJ2-5; D may be TRBD1 (5 bases). V was clipped by 3 bases and J by 5 bases, with 10 bases between them. The germline V gene encodes CDR1 LNHDA and CDR2 SQIVND (reference sequence). The CDR3 spans 13 residues. The CDR3 region has the DNA TGTGCCAGTAGTATGGGGCCAGGGGAGACCCAGTACTTC. Protein product: CASSMGPGETQYF.

This sequence joins TRBV2 and TRBJ1-2, with TRBD1 matching 9 bases. Germline V gene lookup returns CDR1 SNHLY and CDR2 FYNNEI. V shed 2 bases, J shed 8 bases, and the junction held 15 bases outside the gene matches. This CDR3 has 17 amino acids. CDR3 bases: TGTGCCAGCAGTGAACTGGGACAGGGCTTTATAGCTGGAGGCTACACCTTC. It specifies CASSELGQGFIAGGYTF. The full variable domain, completed using reference TRBV2 and TRBJ1-2, is EPEVTQTPSHQVTQMGQEVILRCVPISNHLYFYWYRQILGQKVEFLVSFYNNEISEKSEIFDDQFSVERPDGSNFTLKIRSTKLEDSAMYFCASSELGQGFIAGGYTFGSGTRLTVV.

As for this clone: Other DNA sequences in the same sample also yield this CDR3. The J gene is TRBJ2-6, the V gene TRBV7-8; no clear D. V was cut by 5 bases and J by 0 bases, with 5 bases left in between. The CDR3 covers 14 residues. CDR1 is SGHVS, CDR2 FQNEAQ, per germline. The CDR3 here is CASSRSSGANVLTF. The CDR3 nucleotides are TGTGCCAGCAGCCGGAGCTCTGGGGCCAACGTCCTGACTTTC.

The genes are TRBV30 and TRBJ1-5; no firm D call. Trimming left V 3 bases short and J 2 bases short, with 8 bases between. CDR1 GTSNPN and CDR2 SVGIG come from the germline V gene (reference sequence). CDR3 size: 13 residues. This CDR3 reads CAWSNQGNQPQHF. CDR3 sequence (DNA): TGTGCCTGGAGCAACCAGGGCAATCAGCCCCAGCATTTT.

The gene calls are TRBV7-9 and TRBJ1-5; D may be TRBD1 (5 bases). The V gene lost 2 bases and the J gene lost 6 bases, with 11 bases spanning the gap. Germline lookup yields CDR1 SEHNR and CDR2 FQNEAQ (reference sequence). The CDR3 length is 14 residues. Here the CDR3 DNA reads TGTGCCAGCAGCTTAATCGGGGGACCTCAGCCCCAGCATTTT. Translation gives CASSLIGGPQPQHF.

This sequence joins TRBV18 and TRBJ1-4; D unresolved. This CDR3 contains 14 residues. The germline CDR1 and CDR2 sequences are KGHSH and LQKENI. The ends were cut back, 5 bases at V and 4 bases at J, with 11 bases in the middle. The chain's CDR3 is CASSFESGNEKLFF. CDR3 bases: TGTGCCAGCTCATTCGAATCGGGTAATGAAAAACTGTTTTTT.